This T cell receptor beta chain was sequenced in a study of blood T cell repertoires in COVID-19. Looking at the study overall: Sample material is recorded as cDNA or gDNA derived from T cells, B-cell-depleted T cells, or PBMCs.

TCRdb keeps only in-frame clones here, not all; method: immunoSEQ multiplex PCR. The sample yields 100,000 to 150,000 clones, 81% seen once. Losses at the gene ends were 5 bases for V and 6 bases for J; bases not matched to a gene: 4. The V gene's germline CDR1 is MDHEN and CDR2 SYDVKM. The CDR3 extends over 14 amino acids. Seattle participants joined during active infection and were tracked over time. Sequenced input: peripheral blood. This sequence originates from a young man with COVID-19, enrolled during active disease. This sequence joins TRBV28 and TRBJ1-5, with 10 nucleotides matching TRBD1. CDR3 nucleotides: TGTGCCAGCAGTGGACAGGGGGAGAGTCAGCCCCAGCATTTT. The encoded protein is CASSGQGESQPQHF. Using reference TRBV28 and TRBJ1-5 for the parts outside the CDR3, the full variable domain is DVKVTQSSRYLVKRTGEKVFLECVQDMDHENMFWYRQDPGLGLRLIYFSYDVKMKEKGDIPEGYSVSREKKERFSLILESASTNQTSMYLCASSGQGESQPQHFGDGTRLSIL.